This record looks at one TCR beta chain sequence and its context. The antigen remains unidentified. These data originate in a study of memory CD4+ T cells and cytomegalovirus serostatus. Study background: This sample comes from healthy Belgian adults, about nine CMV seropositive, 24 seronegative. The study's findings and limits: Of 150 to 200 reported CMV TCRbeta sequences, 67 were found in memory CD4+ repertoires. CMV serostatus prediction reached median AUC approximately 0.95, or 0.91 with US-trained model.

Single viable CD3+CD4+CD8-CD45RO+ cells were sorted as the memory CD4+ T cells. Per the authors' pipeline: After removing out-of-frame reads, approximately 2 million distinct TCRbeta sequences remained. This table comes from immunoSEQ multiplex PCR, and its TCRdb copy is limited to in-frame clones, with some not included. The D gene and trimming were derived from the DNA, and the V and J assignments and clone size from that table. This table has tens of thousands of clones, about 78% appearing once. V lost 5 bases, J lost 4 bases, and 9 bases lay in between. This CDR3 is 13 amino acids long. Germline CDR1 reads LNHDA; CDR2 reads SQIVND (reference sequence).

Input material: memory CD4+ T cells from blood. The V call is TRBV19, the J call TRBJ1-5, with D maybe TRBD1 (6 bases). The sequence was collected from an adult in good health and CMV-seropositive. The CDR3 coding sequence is TGTGCCAGTAGTGCGGGACATAATCAGCCCCAGCATTTT. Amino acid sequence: CASSAGHNQPQHF.